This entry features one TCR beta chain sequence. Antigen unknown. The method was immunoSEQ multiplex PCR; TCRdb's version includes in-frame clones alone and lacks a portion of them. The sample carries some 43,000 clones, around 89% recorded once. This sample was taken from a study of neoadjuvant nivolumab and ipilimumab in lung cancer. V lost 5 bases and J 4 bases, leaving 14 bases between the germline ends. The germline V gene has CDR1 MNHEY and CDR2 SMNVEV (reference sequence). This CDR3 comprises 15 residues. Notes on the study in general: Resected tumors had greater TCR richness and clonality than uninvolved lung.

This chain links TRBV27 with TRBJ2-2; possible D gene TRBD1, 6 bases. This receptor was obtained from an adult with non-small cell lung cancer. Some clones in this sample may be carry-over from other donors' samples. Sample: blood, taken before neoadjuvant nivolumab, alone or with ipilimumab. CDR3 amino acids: CASSPRQVGTGELFF. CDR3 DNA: TGTGCCAGCAGTCCGAGACAGGTGGGCACCGGGGAGCTGTTTTTT.